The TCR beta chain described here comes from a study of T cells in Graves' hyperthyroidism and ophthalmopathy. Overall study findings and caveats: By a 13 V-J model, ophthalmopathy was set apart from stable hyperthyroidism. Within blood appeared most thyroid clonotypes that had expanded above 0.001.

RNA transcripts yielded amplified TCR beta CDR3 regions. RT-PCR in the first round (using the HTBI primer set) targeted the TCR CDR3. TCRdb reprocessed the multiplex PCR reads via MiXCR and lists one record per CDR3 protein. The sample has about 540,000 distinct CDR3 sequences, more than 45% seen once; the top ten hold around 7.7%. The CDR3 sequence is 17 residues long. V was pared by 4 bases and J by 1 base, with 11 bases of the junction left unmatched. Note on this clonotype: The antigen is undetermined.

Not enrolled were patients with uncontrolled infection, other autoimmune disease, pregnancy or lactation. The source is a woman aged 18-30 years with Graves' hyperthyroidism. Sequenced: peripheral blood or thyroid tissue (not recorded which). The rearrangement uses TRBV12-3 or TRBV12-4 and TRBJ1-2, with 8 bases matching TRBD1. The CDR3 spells CASSSTPGQVSNYGYTF. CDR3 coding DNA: TGTGCCAGCAGTTCTACCCCGGGACAGGTCAGTAACTATGGCTACACCTTC.